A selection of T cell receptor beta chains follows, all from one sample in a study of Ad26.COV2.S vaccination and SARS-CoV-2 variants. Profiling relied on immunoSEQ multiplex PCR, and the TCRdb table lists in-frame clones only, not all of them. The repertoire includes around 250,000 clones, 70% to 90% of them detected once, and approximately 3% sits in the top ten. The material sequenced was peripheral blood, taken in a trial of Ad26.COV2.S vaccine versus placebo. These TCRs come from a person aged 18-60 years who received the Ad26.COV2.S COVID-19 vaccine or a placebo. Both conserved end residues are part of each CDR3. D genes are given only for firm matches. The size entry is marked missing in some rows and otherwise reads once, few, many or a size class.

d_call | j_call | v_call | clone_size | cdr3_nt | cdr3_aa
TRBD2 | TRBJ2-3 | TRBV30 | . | TGTGCCTGCCCCTCGGGACTAGCGGTTCGTACGCAGTATTTT | CACPSGLAVRTQYF
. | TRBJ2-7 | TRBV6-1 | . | TGTGCCAGCAGTGAAATCGGGCGGGAATTTTACGAGCAGTACTTC | CASSEIGREFYEQYF
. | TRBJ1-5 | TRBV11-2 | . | TGTGCCAGCAGCTTGGCAGGGGTGAGCAATCAGCCCCAGCATTTT | CASSLAGVSNQPQHF
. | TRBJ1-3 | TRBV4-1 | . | TGCGCCAGCAGCCAACTGGGCAGGTACTCTGGAAACACCATATATTTT | CASSQLGRYSGNTIYF
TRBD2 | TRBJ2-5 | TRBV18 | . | TGTGCCAGCTCACCTGAGGGACTAGCGGGGGAGACCCAGTACTTC | CASSPEGLAGETQYF
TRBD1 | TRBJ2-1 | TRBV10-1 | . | TGCGCCAGCACCCAAGGGGTGGGGGACAGGGTTAATGAGCAGTTCTTC | CASTQGVGDRVNEQFF
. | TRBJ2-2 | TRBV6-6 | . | TGTGCCAGCAGTTACCAACTTTTTGGGGAGCTGTTTTTT | CASSYQLFGELFF
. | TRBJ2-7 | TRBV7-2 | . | TGTGCCAGCAGCTCCGCCTACGAGCAGTACTTC | CASSSAYEQYF
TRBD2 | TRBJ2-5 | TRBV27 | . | TGTGCCAGCAGTTCTACCGGGGGGACTAGCGGACTCCAAGAGACCCAGTACTTC | CASSSTGGTSGLQETQYF
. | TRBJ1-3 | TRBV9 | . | TGTGCCAGCAGCGAAGGGGGGGACTCTGGAAACACCATATATTTT | CASSEGGDSGNTIYF
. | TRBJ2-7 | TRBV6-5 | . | TGTGCCAGCAGTTACAAAGGATTCTCCTACGAGCAGTACTTC | CASSYKGFSYEQYF
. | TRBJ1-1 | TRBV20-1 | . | TGCAGTGCTAGGGGGGTCGGTGAAGCTTTCTTT | CSARGVGEAFF
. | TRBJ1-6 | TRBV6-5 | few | TGTGCCAGCAGTACGGGATCGACAATCCACTTT | CASSTGSTIHF
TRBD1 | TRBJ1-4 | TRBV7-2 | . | TGTGCCAGCAGCCAACAGGGGACTAATGAAAAACTGTTTTTT | CASSQQGTNEKLFF
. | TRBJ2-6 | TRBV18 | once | TGTGCCAGCTCACCCCCGTGGGGGGCTGGGGCCAACGTCCTGACTTTC | CASSPPWGAGANVLTF
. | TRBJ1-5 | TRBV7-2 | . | TGTGCCAGCAGCTTAGTCGGCGGAGGACCCCAGCATTTT | CASSLVGGGPQHF
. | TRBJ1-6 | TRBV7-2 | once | TGTGCCAGCAGCTCTTACCCGGGCCTTAGGGCCTCACCCCTCCACTTT | CASSSYPGLRASPLHF
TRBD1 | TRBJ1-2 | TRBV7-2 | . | TGTGCCAGCAGCCTCCGACAGGGGGCCGAAGGCTACACCTTC | CASSLRQGAEGYTF
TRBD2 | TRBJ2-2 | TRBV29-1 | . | TGCAGCGTTGGGGAGGGAGCGGGGGACGGGGAGCTGTTTTTT | CSVGEGAGDGELFF
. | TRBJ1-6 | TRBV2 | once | TGTGCCAGCAGGCAGAGCAATTCACCCCTCCACTTT | CASRQSNSPLHF
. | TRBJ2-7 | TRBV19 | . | TGTGCCAGTTCTGCCGGGACGGGAGCCTACGAGCAGTACTTC | CASSAGTGAYEQYF
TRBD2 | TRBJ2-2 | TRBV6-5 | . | TGTGCCAGCCGGCGGGAGCTGGACACCGGGGAGCTGTTTTTT | CASRRELDTGELFF
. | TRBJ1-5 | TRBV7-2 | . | TGTGCCAGCAGCTCCCTCGGGGGTAGCAATCAGCCCCAGCATTTT | CASSSLGGSNQPQHF
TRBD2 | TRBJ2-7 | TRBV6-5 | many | TGTGCCAGCAGTTCCCCGGGACTAGCGGGGACCTACGAGCAGTACTTC | CASSSPGLAGTYEQYF
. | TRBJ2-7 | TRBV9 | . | TGTGCCAGCAGCGTAGAGCTATGGCTAGTTGGTTACGAGCAGTACTTC | CASSVELWLVGYEQYF
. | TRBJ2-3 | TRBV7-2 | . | TGTGCCAGCGGCCCCGGGACCTACGTAGGTGATACGCAGTATTTT | CASGPGTYVGDTQYF
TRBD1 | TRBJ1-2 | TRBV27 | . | TGTGCCAGCAGTTCCCGGACAGGGACAGTATATGGCTACACCTTC | CASSSRTGTVYGYTF
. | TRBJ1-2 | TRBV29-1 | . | TGCAGCGTTGTGCTACAGAAAGGCTACACCTTC | CSVVLQKGYTF
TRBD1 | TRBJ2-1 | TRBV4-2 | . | TGTGCCAGCAGCCAAACCCAGGGGGCAGTGAATGAGCAGTTCTTC | CASSQTQGAVNEQFF
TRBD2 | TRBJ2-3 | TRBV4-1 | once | TGCGCCAGCAGCCAAGAGGGAGCGGGAAGCACAGATACGCAGTATTTT | CASSQEGAGSTDTQYF
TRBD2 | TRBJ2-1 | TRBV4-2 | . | TGTGCCAGCAGCCAAGATGGTCTAGCGGGAGCCCTCTCCTACAATGAGCAGTTCTTC | CASSQDGLAGALSYNEQFF
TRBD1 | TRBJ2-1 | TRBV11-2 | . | TGTGCCAGCAGCTGGACAGGGGGCTCCTACAATGAGCAGTTCTTC | CASSWTGGSYNEQFF
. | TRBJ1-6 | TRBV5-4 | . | TGTGCCAGCAGCTTGGGGGGCCAGACAGGATCACCCCTCCACTTT | CASSLGGQTGSPLHF
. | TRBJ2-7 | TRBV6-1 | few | TGTGCCAGCAGTGAAACAGCCGGGGGCTCGCTCGAGCAGTACTTC | CASSETAGGSLEQYF
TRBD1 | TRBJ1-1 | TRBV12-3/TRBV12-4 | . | TGTGCCAGCAGTCTAGGACAGGGTGCTGAAGCTTTCTTT | CASSLGQGAEAFF
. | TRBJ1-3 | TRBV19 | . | TGTGCCAGTACCCTCAGGGTCTCTGGAAACACCATATATTTT | CASTLRVSGNTIYF
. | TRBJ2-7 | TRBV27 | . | TGTGCCAGCAGTTTCGGGACACAACTCTCCTACGAGCAGTACTTC | CASSFGTQLSYEQYF
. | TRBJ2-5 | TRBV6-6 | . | TGTGCCAGCAGTTCCCCGGGGACTTACCAAGAGACCCAGTACTTC | CASSSPGTYQETQYF
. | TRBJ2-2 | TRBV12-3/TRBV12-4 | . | TGTGCCAGCAGTCCAATCAGAGGAGGGGAGCTGTTTTTT | CASSPIRGGELFF
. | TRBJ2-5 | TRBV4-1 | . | TGCGCCAGCAGCCAAGTGGGCGGTACCCAAGAGACCCAGTACTTC | CASSQVGGTQETQYF
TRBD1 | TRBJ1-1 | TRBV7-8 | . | TGTGCCAGCAGCTTTGGCCAGGGGGTTGGAAACACTGAAGCTTTCTTT | CASSFGQGVGNTEAFF
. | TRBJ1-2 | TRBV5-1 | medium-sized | TGCGCCAGCAGGTACGGAGACTATGGCTACACCTTC | CASRYGDYGYTF
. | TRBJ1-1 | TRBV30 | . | TGTGCCTGGGAGGGGGAGGGCAACGGGGCTTTCTTT | CAWEGEGNGAFF
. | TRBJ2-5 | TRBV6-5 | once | TGTGCCAGCAGTTATCCCCTCGGACCCCAAGAGACCCAGTACTTC | CASSYPLGPQETQYF
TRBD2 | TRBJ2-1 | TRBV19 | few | TGTGCCAGTAGTACAGCGGGGGACCTTATGGGGAGCTCCTACAATGAGCAGTTCTTC | CASSTAGDLMGSSYNEQFF
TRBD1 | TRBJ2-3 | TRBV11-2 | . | TGTGCCAGCAGCTTAGGGAGGACAGGGGTGAATAGACATACGCAGTATTTT | CASSLGRTGVNRHTQYF
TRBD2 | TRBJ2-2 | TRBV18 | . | TGTGCCAGCTCATCAGGACTAGCGGGAGTTACCGGGGAGCTGTTTTTT | CASSSGLAGVTGELFF
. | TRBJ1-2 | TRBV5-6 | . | TGTGCCAGCAGCCTTGCCACCCGAAACTATGGCTACACCTTC | CASSLATRNYGYTF
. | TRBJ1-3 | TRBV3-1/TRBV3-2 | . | TGTGCCAGCAGCCAAGATTCAGTGGGGTTGTCGGGAAACACCATATATTTT | CASSQDSVGLSGNTIYF
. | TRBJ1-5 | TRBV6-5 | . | TGTGCCAGCAGTTTTTATAGCAATCAGCCCCAGCATTTT | CASSFYSNQPQHF
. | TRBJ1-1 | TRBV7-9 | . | TGTGCCAGCAGCTTACCGCCGGCCCCCCAAGCTTTCTTT | CASSLPPAPQAFF
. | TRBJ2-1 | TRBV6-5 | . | TGTGCCAGCAAGGGGGAGGGTCCCCCCTACAATGAGCAGTTCTTC | CASKGEGPPYNEQFF
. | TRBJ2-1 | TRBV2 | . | TGTGCCAGCTGGTCGGGGGCCGACTACAATGAGCAGTTCTTC | CASWSGADYNEQFF
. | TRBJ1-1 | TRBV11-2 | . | TGTGCCAGCAGCTTAATTGACGGAGACACTGAAGCTTTCTTT | CASSLIDGDTEAFF
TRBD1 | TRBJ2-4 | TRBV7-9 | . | TGTGCCAGCAGCTTAGCCCGGGACAGCAAAAACATTCAGTACTTC | CASSLARDSKNIQYF